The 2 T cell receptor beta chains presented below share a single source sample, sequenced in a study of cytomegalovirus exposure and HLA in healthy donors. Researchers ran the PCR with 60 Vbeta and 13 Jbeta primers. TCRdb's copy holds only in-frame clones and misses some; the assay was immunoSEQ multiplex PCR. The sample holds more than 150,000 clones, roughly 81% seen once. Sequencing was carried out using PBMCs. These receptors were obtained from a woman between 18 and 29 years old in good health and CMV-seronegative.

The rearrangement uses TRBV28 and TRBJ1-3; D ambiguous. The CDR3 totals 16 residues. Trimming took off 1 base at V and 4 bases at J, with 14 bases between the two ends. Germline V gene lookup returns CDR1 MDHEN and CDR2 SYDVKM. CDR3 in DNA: TGTGCCAGCAGTTTATTGAACTCCGAACGGGGAAACACCATATATTTT. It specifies CASSLLNSERGNTIYF.

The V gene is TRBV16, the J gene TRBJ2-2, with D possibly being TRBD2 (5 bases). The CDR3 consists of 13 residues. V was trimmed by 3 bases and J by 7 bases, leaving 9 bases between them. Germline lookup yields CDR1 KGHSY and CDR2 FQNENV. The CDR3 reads CASSQIRGGELFF. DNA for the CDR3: TGTGCCAGCAGCCAGATCCGGGGCGGGGAGCTGTTTTTT.